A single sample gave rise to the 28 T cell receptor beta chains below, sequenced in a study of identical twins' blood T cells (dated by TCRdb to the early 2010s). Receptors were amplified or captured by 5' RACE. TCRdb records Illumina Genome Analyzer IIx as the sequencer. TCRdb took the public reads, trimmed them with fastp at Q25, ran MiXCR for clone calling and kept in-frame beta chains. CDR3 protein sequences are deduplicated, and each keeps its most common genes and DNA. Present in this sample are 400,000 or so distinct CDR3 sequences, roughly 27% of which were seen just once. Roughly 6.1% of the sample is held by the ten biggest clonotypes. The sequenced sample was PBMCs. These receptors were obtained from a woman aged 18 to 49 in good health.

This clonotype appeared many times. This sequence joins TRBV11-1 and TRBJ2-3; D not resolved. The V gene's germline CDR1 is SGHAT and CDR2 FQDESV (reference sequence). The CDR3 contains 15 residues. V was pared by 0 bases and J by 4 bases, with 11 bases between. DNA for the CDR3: TGTGCCAGCAGCTTAGCTAGTTCCCACCCAGATACGCAGTATTTT. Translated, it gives CASSLASSHPDTQYF.

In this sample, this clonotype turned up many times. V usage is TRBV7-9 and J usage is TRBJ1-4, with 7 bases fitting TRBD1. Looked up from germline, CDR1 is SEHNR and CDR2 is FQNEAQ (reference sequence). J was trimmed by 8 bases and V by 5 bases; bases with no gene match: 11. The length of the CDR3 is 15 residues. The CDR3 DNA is TGTGCCAGCAGCACGACGACAGGGTCAGGAGAAAAACTGTTTTTT. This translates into CASSTTTGSGEKLFF. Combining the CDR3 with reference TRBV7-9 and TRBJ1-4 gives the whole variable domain DTGVSQNPRHKITKRGQNVTFRCDPISEHNRLYWYRQTLGQGPEFLTYFQNEAQLEKSRLLSDRFSAERPKGSFSTLEIQRTEQGDSAMYLCASSTTTGSGEKLFFGSGTQLSVL.

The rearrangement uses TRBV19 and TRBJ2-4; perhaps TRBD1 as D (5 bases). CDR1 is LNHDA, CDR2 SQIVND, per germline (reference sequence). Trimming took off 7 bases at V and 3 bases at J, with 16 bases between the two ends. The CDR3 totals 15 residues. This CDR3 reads CASTLDTAGKNIQYF. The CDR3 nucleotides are TGTGCCAGTACTCTGGACACAGCAGGCAAAAACATTCAGTACTTC.

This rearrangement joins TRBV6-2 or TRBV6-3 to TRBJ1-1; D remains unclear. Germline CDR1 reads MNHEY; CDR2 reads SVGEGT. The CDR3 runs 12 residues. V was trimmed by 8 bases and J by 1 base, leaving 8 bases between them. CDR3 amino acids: CASSPENTEAFF. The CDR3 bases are TGTGCCAGCTCCCCGGAGAACACTGAAGCTTTCTTT.

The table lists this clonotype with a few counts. CDR3 residues: CASRADSEAFF. The CDR3 DNA is TGTGCCAGCAGGGCGGACAGTGAAGCTTTCTTT. V usage is TRBV6-1 and J usage is TRBJ1-1; maybe TRBD1 (6 bases). This CDR3 region has 11 residues. With 6 bases removed from V and 7 bases from J, the gap between germline ends came to 9 bases. CDR1 and CDR2 from the germline V gene are MNHNS and SASEGT.

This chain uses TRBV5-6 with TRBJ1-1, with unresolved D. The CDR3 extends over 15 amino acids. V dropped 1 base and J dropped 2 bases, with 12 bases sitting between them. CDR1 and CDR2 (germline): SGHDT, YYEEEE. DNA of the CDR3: TGTGCCAGCAGCTTGATGGGTCGACTTAACACTGAAGCTTTCTTT. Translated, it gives CASSLMGRLNTEAFF. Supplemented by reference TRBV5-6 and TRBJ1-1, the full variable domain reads DAGVTQSPTHLIKTRGQQVTLRCSPKSGHDTVSWYQQALGQGPQFIFQYYEEEERQRGNFPDRFSGHQFPNYSSELNVNALLLGDSALYLCASSLMGRLNTEAFFGQGTRLTVV.

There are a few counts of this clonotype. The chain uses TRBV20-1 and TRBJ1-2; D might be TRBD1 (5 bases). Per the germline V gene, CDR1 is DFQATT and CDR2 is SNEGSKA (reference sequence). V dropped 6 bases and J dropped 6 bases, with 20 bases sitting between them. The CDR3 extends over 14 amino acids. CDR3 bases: TGCAGTGCCAGATCCCCAGGGTTAATCCATGGCTACACCTTC. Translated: CSARSPGLIHGYTF.

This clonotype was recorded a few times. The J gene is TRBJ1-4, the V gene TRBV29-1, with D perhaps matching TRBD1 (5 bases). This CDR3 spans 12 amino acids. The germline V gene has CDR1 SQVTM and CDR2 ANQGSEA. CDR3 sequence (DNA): TGCGGGGCCCACAGGTCTAATGAAAAACTGTTTTTT. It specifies CGAHRSNEKLFF.

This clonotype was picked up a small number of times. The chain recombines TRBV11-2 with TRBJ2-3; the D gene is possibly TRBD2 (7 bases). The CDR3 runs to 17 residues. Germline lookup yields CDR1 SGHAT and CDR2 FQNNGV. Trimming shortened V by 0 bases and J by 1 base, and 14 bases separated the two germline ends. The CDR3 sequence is CASSLDGRGAGTDTQYF. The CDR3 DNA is TGTGCCAGCAGCTTAGACGGCCGGGGGGCCGGCACAGATACGCAGTATTTT.

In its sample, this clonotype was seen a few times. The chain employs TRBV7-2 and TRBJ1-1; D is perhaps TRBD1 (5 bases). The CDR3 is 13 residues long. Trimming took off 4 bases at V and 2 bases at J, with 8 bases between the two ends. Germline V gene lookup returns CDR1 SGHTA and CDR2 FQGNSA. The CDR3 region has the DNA TGTGCCAGCAGCTGGGGGTTAAACACTGAAGCTTTCTTT. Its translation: CASSWGLNTEAFF.

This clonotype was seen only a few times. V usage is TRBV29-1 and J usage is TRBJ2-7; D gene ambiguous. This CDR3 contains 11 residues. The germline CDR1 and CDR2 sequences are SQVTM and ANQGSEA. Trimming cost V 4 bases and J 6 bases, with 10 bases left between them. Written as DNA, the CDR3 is TGCAGCGTTGCGTCTGTCGGCGAGCAGTACTTC. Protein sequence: CSVASVGEQYF.

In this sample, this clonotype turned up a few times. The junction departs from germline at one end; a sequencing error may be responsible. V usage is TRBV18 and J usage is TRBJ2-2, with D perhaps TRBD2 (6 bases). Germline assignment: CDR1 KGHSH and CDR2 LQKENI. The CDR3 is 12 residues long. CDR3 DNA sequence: TGTGCCAGCTCACCAGGAACCGGGGGGCTGTTTTTT. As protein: CASSPGTGGLFF. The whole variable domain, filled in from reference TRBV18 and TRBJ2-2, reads NAGVMQNPRHLVRRRGQEARLRCSPMKGHSHVYWYRQLPEEGLKFMVYLQKENIIDESGMPKERFSAEFPKEGPSILRIQQVVRGDSAAYFCASSPGTGGLFFGEGSRLTVL.

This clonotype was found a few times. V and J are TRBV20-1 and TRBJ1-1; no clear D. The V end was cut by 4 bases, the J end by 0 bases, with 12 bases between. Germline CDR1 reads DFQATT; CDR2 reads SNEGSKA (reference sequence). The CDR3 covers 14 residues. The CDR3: CSATPGSMNTEAFF. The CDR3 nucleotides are TGCAGTGCTACCCCGGGCAGTATGAACACTGAAGCTTTCTTT.

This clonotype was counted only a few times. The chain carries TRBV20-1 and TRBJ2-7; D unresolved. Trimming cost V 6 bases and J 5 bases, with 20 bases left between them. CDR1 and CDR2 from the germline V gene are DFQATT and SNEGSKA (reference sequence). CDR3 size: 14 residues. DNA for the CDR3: TGCAGTGCCCCACGACCCCTGACCCAAGACGAGCAGTACTTC. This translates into CSAPRPLTQDEQYF.

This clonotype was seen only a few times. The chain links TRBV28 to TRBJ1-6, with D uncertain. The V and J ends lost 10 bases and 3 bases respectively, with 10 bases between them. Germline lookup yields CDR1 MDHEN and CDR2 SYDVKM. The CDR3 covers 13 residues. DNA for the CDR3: TGTGCCACGGTAGCGGGCTATAATTCACCCCTCCACTTT. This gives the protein CATVAGYNSPLHF.

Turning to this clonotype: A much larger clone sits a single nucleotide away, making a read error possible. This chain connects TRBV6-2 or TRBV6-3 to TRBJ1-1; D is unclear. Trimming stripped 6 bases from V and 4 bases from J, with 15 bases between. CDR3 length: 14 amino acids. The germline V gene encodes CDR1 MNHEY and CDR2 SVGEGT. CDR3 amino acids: CASRANLRVTEAFF. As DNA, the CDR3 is TGTGCCAGCAGAGCCAACCTTCGAGTCACTGAAGCTTTCTTT.

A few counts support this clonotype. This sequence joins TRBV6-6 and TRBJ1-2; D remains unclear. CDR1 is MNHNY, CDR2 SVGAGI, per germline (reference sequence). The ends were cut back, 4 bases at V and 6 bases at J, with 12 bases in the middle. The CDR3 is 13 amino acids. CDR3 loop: CASSSLTLNGYTF. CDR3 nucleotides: TGTGCCAGCAGTTCCCTTACCTTAAATGGCTACACCTTC.

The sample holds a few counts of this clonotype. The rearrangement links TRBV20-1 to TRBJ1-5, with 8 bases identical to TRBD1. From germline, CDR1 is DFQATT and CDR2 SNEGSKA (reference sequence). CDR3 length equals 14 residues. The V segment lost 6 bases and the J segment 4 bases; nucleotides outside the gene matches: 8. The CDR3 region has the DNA TGCAGTGCCAAGGACAGGGTTGGAAATCAGCCCCAGCATTTT. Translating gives CSAKDRVGNQPQHF.

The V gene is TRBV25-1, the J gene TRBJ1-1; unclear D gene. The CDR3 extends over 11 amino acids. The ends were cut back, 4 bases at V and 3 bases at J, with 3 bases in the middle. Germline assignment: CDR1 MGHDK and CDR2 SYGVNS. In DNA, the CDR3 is TGTGCCAGCAGTGGATACACTGAAGCTTTCTTT. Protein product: CASSGYTEAFF.

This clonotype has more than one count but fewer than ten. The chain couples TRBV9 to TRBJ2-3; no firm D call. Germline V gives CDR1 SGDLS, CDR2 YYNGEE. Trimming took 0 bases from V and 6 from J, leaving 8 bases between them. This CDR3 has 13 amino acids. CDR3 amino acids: CASSVVVGDTQYF. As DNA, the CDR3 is TGTGCCAGCAGCGTAGTTGTGGGCGATACGCAGTATTTT.

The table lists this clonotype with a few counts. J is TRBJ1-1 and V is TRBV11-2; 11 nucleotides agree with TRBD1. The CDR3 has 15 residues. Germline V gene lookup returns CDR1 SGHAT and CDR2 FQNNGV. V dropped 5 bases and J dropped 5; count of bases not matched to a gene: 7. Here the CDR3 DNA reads TGTGCCAGCAGCCAGGAAGGGACAGGGGGGACTGAAGCTTTCTTT. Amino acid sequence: CASSQEGTGGTEAFF.

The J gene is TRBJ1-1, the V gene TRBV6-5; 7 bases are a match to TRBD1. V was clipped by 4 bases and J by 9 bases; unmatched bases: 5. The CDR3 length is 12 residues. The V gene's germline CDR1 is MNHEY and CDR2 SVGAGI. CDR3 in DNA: TGTGCCAGCAGTTTACGACAGGGTAAAGCTTTCTTT. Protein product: CASSLRQGKAFF.

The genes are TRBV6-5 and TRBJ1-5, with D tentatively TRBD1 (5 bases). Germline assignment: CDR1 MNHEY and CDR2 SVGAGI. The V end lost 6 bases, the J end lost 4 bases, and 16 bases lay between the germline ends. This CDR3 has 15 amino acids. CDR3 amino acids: CASRPGTGGNQPQHF. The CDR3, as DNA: TGTGCCAGCAGACCCGGGACGGGGGGAAATCAGCCCCAGCATTTT.

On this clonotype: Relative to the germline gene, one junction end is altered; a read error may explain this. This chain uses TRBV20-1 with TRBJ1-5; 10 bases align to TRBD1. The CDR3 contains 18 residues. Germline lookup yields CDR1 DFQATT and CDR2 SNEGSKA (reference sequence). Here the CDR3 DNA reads TGCAGTGCTAGAGTGGAGAATTTACCGGGACAGGGGAATCAGCCCCAACATTTT. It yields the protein CSARVENLPGQGNQPQHF.

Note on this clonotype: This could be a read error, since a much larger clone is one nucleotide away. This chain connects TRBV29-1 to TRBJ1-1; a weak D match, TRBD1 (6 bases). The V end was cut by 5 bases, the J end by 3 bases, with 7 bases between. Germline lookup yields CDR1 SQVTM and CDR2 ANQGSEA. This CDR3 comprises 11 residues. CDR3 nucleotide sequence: TGCAGCGTTAAGGGGGACACTGAAGCTTTCTTT. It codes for CSVKGDTEAFF.

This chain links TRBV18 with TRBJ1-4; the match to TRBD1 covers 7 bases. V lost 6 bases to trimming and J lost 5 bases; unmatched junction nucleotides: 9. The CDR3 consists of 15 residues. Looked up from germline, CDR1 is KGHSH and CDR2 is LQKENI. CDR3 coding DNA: TGTGCCAGCTCCCAGCGGACAGGATTAAATGAAAAACTGTTTTTT. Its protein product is CASSQRTGLNEKLFF.

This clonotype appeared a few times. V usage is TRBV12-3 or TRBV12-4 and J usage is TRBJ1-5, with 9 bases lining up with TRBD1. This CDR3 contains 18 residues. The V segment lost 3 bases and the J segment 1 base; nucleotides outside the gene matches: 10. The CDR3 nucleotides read TGTGCCAGCAGTTTCGGGGACAGGGTGCAAAGGAGCAATCAGCCCCAGCATTTT. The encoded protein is CASSFGDRVQRSNQPQHF.

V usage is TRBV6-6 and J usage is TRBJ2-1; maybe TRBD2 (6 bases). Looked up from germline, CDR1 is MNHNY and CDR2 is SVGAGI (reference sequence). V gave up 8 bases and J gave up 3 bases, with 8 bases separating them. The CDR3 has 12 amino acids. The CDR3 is CASGRYYNEQFF. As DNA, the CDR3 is TGTGCCAGCGGGAGGTACTACAATGAGCAGTTCTTC.